One sample yielded the 22 T cell receptor beta chains listed below, sequenced in a study of OX40 agonist ivuxolimab in advanced cancers. Method: immunoSEQ multiplex PCR; TCRdb's copy keeps in-frame clones and lacks some. This table has roughly 49,000 clones, about 88% appearing once. Source: CD4+ or CD8+ T cells sorted from blood, taken in a trial of the OX40 agonist ivuxolimab. The source is an adult with an advanced solid tumor such as melanoma, head and neck, liver or kidney cancer.

The chain carries TRBV6-5 and TRBJ2-1; D is unresolved. Trimming stripped 10 bases from V and 1 base from J, with 17 bases between. The CDR3 sequence is 15 residues long. Germline CDR1 MNHEY, CDR2 SVGAGI. CDR3 sequence reads: CATRLVGPSYNEQFF. DNA for the CDR3: TGTGCCACGCGTCTGGTCGGTCCGTCCTACAATGAGCAGTTCTTC.

The rearrangement joins TRBV6-5 to TRBJ1-2; maybe TRBD1 (6 bases). The CDR3 sequence is 16 residues long. The V and J ends lost 3 bases and 7 bases respectively, with 21 bases between them. The germline CDR1 and CDR2 sequences are MNHEY and SVGAGI. The CDR3: CASSYRGPTGLGGYTF. CDR3 DNA: TGTGCCAGCAGTTATAGGGGACCGACAGGCCTAGGTGGCTACACCTTC.

This chain uses TRBV18 with TRBJ1-1; TRBD1 matches at 7 bases. The J segment lost 0 bases and the V segment lost 1 base, leaving 5 bases of the junction unmatched. The germline gives CDR1 KGHSH, CDR2 LQKENI. This CDR3 spans 16 amino acids. CDR3 protein: CASSPLRTGVNTEAFF. In nucleotides, the CDR3 is TGTGCCAGCTCACCACTACGGACAGGCGTGAACACTGAAGCTTTCTTT.

The CDR3, as DNA: TGTGCCAGTGCGGTGTCCAATCAGCCCCAGCATTTT. Residues: CASAVSNQPQHF. The chain links TRBV7-8 to TRBJ1-5, with D uncertain. V was shortened by 9 bases and J by 3 bases, with 9 bases between the two germline ends. Germline CDR1 and CDR2: SGHVS and FQNEAQ. This CDR3 contains 12 residues.

V and J are TRBV28 and TRBJ2-1, with 7 bases that match TRBD1. Germline V CDR1 and CDR2: MDHEN, SYDVKM. Losses at the gene ends were 11 bases for V and 2 bases for J; bases not matched to a gene: 18. The CDR3 loop spans 17 amino acids. The CDR3 reads CAGNSGQLTPAYNEQFF. In DNA, the CDR3 is TGTGCCGGCAACTCGGGACAGCTAACCCCGGCCTACAATGAGCAGTTCTTC. Full variable domain (missing parts from reference TRBV28 and TRBJ2-1): DVKVTQSSRYLVKRTGEKVFLECVQDMDHENMFWYRQDPGLGLRLIYFSYDVKMKEKGDIPEGYSVSREKKERFSLILESASTNQTSMYLCAGNSGQLTPAYNEQFFGPGTRLTVL.

V usage is TRBV2 and J usage is TRBJ2-2, with no clear D. CDR1 is SNHLY and CDR2 is FYNNEI in the germline V gene. This CDR3 spans 13 amino acids. Trimming removed 4 bases from V and 0 bases from J, with 3 bases in between. CDR3 amino acids: CASSVANTGELFF. The CDR3 DNA sequence: TGTGCCAGCAGTGTGGCGAACACCGGGGAGCTGTTTTTT.

The chain recombines TRBV28 with TRBJ1-2; D call uncertain. The CDR3 has 11 amino acids. Germline V gene sequence: CDR1 MDHEN, CDR2 SYDVKM. The V end lost 6 bases, the J end lost 1 base, and 3 bases lay between the germline ends. The CDR3 spells CASRGNYGYTF. The CDR3 nucleotides are TGTGCCAGCAGGGGTAACTATGGCTACACCTTC.

The chain couples TRBV28 to TRBJ2-5, with no clear D. The CDR3 runs to 12 residues. Trimming took off 3 bases at V and 3 bases at J, with 5 bases between the two ends. Germline V gene sequence: CDR1 MDHEN, CDR2 SYDVKM. This CDR3 is CASSFGEETQYF. The DNA for the CDR3 is TGTGCCAGCAGTTTTGGGGAAGAGACCCAGTACTTC.

This clone was observed a handful of times. The chain carries TRBV7-2 and TRBJ2-5; TRBD2 agrees at 9 bases. V was pared by 5 bases and J by 4 bases, with 11 bases of the junction left unmatched. The CDR3 has 16 amino acids. The V gene's germline CDR1 is SGHTA and CDR2 FQGNSA. CDR3 sequence (DNA): TGTGCCAGCAGCCTAAGGCAGGGTAGCGGGAGAGAGACCCAGTACTTC. It translates to CASSLRQGSGRETQYF.

The chain carries TRBV27 and TRBJ1-1; 7 bases align to TRBD1. From germline, CDR1 is MNHEY and CDR2 SMNVEV (reference sequence). The CDR3 runs 15 residues. V lost 5 bases to trimming and J lost 6 bases; unmatched junction nucleotides: 12. CDR3 coding DNA: TGTGCCAGCAGTCCTGATTCCAGGGGGGGGCCTGAAGCTTTCTTT. Translated, it gives CASSPDSRGGPEAFF.

The chain uses TRBV7-2 and TRBJ2-2, with a possible D match to TRBD1 (5 bases). Germline lookup yields CDR1 SGHTA and CDR2 FQGNSA. This CDR3 has 15 amino acids. Trimming cost V 2 bases and J 4 bases, with 11 bases left between them. CDR3 region: CASSLSHRPTGELFF. CDR3 coding DNA: TGTGCCAGCAGCTTAAGTCACAGGCCCACCGGGGAGCTGTTTTTT.

This chain joins TRBV4-3 and TRBJ1-1; no definite D call. Trimming removed 6 bases from V and 0 bases from J, with 8 bases in between. The CDR3 consists of 13 residues. CDR1 LGHNA and CDR2 YSLEER come from the germline V gene. CDR3 loop: CASSRTVNTEAFF. The CDR3 region has the DNA TGCGCCAGCAGTCGGACGGTGAACACTGAAGCTTTCTTT.

The DNA of the CDR3 is TGTGCCAGCAGCCAAGATTGGGGGGGACTGTCCGCTAGCACAGATACGCAGTATTTT. Protein: CASSQDWGGLSASTDTQYF. This chain uses TRBV14 with TRBJ2-3, with TRBD2 identical over 7 bases. Germline values: CDR1 SGHDN, CDR2 FVKESK. This CDR3 has 19 amino acids. Unmatched junction bases numbered 12, after V lost 0 bases and J lost 0 bases.

The genes are TRBV5-6 and TRBJ2-1, with 12 positions matching TRBD2. The CDR3 length is 16 residues. Germline-derived CDR1 and CDR2 are SGHDT and YYEEEE. J lost 12 bases, V lost 0 bases, and 10 bases had no gene match. This CDR3 is CASSLGLAGALSRQFF. Here the CDR3 DNA reads TGTGCCAGCAGCTTGGGACTAGCGGGAGCGTTATCTAGGCAGTTCTTC.

This sequence joins TRBV5-1 and TRBJ2-2; 10 positions match TRBD2. The germline CDR1 and CDR2 sequences are SGHRS and YFSETQ. The CDR3 loop spans 18 amino acids. V shed 1 base, J shed 3 bases, and the junction held 9 bases outside the gene matches. The CDR3 protein is CASSLTPAGGQDTGELFF. CDR3 sequence (DNA): TGCGCCAGCAGCTTGACCCCAGCGGGAGGGCAAGACACCGGGGAGCTGTTTTTT.

This chain joins TRBV2 and TRBJ2-2; tentatively, D is TRBD1 (5 bases). The V gene's germline CDR1 is SNHLY and CDR2 FYNNEI. The CDR3 has 15 residues. Trimming took 4 bases from V and 3 from J, leaving 12 bases between them. CDR3 sequence (DNA): TGTGCCAGCAGTGCAGGGCCTGCCCACACCGGGGAGCTGTTTTTT. This gives the protein CASSAGPAHTGELFF.

The count of this clone is one. This chain connects TRBV13 to TRBJ2-5; the match to TRBD2 covers 9 bases. Germline V gene data show CDR1 as PRHDT and CDR2 as FYEKMQ (reference sequence). The CDR3 is 14 amino acids. V was clipped by 8 bases and J by 2 bases; unmatched bases: 6. The CDR3, as DNA: TGTGCCAGCTCCCCCGCGGGAGGGCAAGAGACCCAGTACTTC. Its protein is CASSPAGGQETQYF.

The chain combines TRBV6-1 with TRBJ2-2, with TRBD1 identical over 7 bases. J lost 4 bases, V lost 3 bases, and 5 bases had no gene match. Germline V gives CDR1 MNHNS, CDR2 SASEGT. The CDR3 totals 15 residues. The CDR3 sequence is CASSEGQIATGELFF. CDR3 nucleotide sequence: TGTGCCAGCAGTGAGGGACAGATAGCCACCGGGGAGCTGTTTTTT.

The gene calls are TRBV6-1 and TRBJ2-1; D gene unclear. The ends were cut back, 1 base at V and 8 bases at J, with 9 bases in the middle. Germline-derived CDR1 and CDR2 are MNHNS and SASEGT. The CDR3 covers 13 residues. The chain's CDR3 is CASSEGRKYEQFF. In nucleotides, the CDR3 is TGTGCCAGCAGTGAAGGACGTAAATATGAGCAGTTCTTC.

The J gene is TRBJ2-3, the V gene TRBV7-8; TRBD1 aligns across 8 bases. CDR1 SGHVS and CDR2 FQNEAQ come from the germline V gene. This CDR3 is built from 14 residues. Trimming at V came to 5 bases and at J to 6 bases, leaving 7 bases not matched to a gene. The CDR3 DNA is TGTGCCAGCAGCCTACAGGGGGAAATGGATACGCAGTATTTT. It yields the protein CASSLQGEMDTQYF.

CDR3 sequence reads: CASSLDGRANNEQFF. The CDR3 nucleotides read TGTGCCAGCAGCTTGGACGGGAGGGCCAACAATGAGCAGTTCTTC. The chain joins TRBV7-3 to TRBJ2-1; 8 positions match TRBD2. CDR3 size: 15 residues. The trim removed 3 bases at V and 5 bases at J, leaving 6 bases unmatched. The germline gives CDR1 SGHTA, CDR2 FQGTGA. Full variable domain (missing parts from reference TRBV7-3 and TRBJ2-1): GAGVSQTPSNKVTEKGKYVELRCDPISGHTALYWYRQSLGQGPEFLIYFQGTGAADDSGLPNDRFFAVRPEGSVSTLKIQRTERGDSAVYLCASSLDGRANNEQFFGPGTRLTVL.

This clone was detected a few times. The chain links TRBV6-1 to TRBJ2-2; 9 bases align to TRBD1. Germline assignment: CDR1 MNHNS and CDR2 SASEGT. This CDR3 is 15 amino acids long. The trim removed 6 bases at V and 6 bases at J, leaving 8 bases unmatched. In nucleotides, the CDR3 is TGTGCCAGCAGAACCTCGGGACAGGGCTCCGGGGAGCTGTTTTTT. It is translated as CASRTSGQGSGELFF.